These 15 T cell receptor beta chains were sequenced from one sample in a study of T-cell memory formation after mild COVID-19. A single record per CDR3 protein comes from TCRdb applying MiXCR to the 5' RACE reads. The table includes about 290,000 distinct CDR3 sequences, about a sixth detected once. Sequencing was done on a sample of PBMCs or a T cell subset sorted from them (not recorded which). These receptors all come from a man between 18 and 35 years old who had mild COVID-19 (a few samples of this study predate the infection). Cell type and time point are not known.

This clonotype was observed a few times. The J gene is TRBJ2-7, the V gene TRBV20-1, with D perhaps matching TRBD1 (7 bases). The V gene's germline CDR1 is DFQATT and CDR2 SNEGSKA (reference sequence). V was cut by 6 bases and J by 6 bases, with 21 bases left in between. This CDR3 region has 14 residues. CDR3 loop: CSAGTQGGIAEQYF. The CDR3, as DNA: TGCAGTGCCGGAACCCAGGGGGGAATCGCCGAGCAGTACTTC.

DNA for the CDR3: TGCAGTGCCATCCTAGCGGGGGAGACCCAGTACTTC. Translated: CSAILAGETQYF. V and J are TRBV20-1 and TRBJ2-5; 9 nucleotides agree with TRBD2. The CDR3 is made up of 12 amino acids. CDR1 is DFQATT, CDR2 SNEGSKA, per germline (reference sequence). V trimming: 6 bases; J trimming: 5 bases; junction bases outside the gene matches: 4.

This clonotype was observed a handful of times. This chain uses TRBV5-1 with TRBJ2-1; the D gene is possibly TRBD2 (6 bases). The germline V gene has CDR1 SGHRS and CDR2 YFSETQ. The CDR3 spans 16 residues. Between the trimmed V and J ends, which lost 8 bases and 2 bases, there was a span of 20 bases. The CDR3: CASATSGGIAYNEQFF. The CDR3 DNA sequence: TGCGCCAGTGCTACGTCCGGGGGTATAGCCTACAATGAGCAGTTCTTC. Supplemented by reference TRBV5-1 and TRBJ2-1, the full variable domain reads KAGVTQTPRYLIKTRGQQVTLSCSPISGHRSVSWYQQTPGQGLQFLFEYFSETQRNKGNFPGRFSGRQFSNSRSEMNVSTLELGDSALYLCASATSGGIAYNEQFFGPGTRLTVL.

This clonotype was counted only a few times. The V and J genes are TRBV9 and TRBJ2-7; perhaps TRBD2 as D (6 bases). The CDR3 runs 15 residues. Germline CDR1 reads SGDLS; CDR2 reads YYNGEE. V dropped 0 bases and J dropped 3 bases, with 13 bases sitting between them. As DNA, the CDR3 is TGTGCCAGCAGCGTAGGACCAGGGAGGCTCTACGAGCAGTACTTC. This codes for CASSVGPGRLYEQYF.

The chain has TRBV20-1 and TRBJ1-1; no definite D call. Trimming removed 3 bases from V and 6 bases from J, with 17 bases in between. CDR1 is DFQATT and CDR2 is SNEGSKA in the germline V gene (reference sequence). The CDR3 is 14 amino acids. In DNA form, the CDR3 reads TGCAGTGCTAGGGCCCCCTGGGGATACCCTGAAGCTTTCTTT. Protein sequence: CSARAPWGYPEAFF.

V is TRBV20-1 and J is TRBJ2-3; a weak D match, TRBD2 (6 bases). The CDR3 covers 15 residues. Trimming shortened V by 2 bases and J by 2 bases, and 14 bases separated the two germline ends. In germline, CDR1 is DFQATT, CDR2 SNEGSKA (reference sequence). In DNA form, the CDR3 reads TGCAGTGCTAGATCGGACTATCATAACACAGATACGCAGTATTTT. Translated, it gives CSARSDYHNTDTQYF.

This clonotype was seen more than once but under ten times. This chain uses TRBV7-2 with TRBJ2-4, with 8 positions matching TRBD1. CDR1 is SGHTA and CDR2 is FQGNSA in the germline V gene. The V gene end was trimmed by 5 bases and the J gene end by 15 bases; junction bases not matched to a gene: 12. The CDR3 has 13 amino acids. The CDR3 loop is CASSKEPGGLWYF. In DNA, the CDR3 is TGTGCCAGCAGCAAAGAACCAGGGGGCTTATGGTACTTC. Variable domain in full (rest from reference TRBV7-2 and TRBJ2-4): GAGVSQSPSNKVTEKGKDVELRCDPISGHTALYWYRQSLGQGLEFLIYFQGNSAPDKSGLPSDRFSAERTGGSVSTLTIQRTQQEDSAVYLCASSKEPGGLWYFGAGTRLSVL.

The chain has TRBV7-8 and TRBJ1-6; 9 bases match TRBD1. Germline values: CDR1 SGHVS, CDR2 FQNEAQ. The V gene end was trimmed by 5 bases and the J gene end by 4 bases; junction bases not matched to a gene: 9. This CDR3 contains 17 residues. CDR3 DNA: TGTGCCAGCAGCCCCGCCGGGACAGGGTTTTATAATTCACCCCTCCACTTT. Amino acid sequence: CASSPAGTGFYNSPLHF. Full variable domain (remainder filled in from reference TRBV7-8 and TRBJ1-6): GAGVSQSPRYKVAKRGQDVALRCDPISGHVSLFWYQQALGQGPEFLTYFQNEAQLDKSGLPSDRFFAERPEGSVSTLKIQRTQQEDSAVYLCASSPAGTGFYNSPLHFGNGTRLTVT.

The rearrangement uses TRBV20-1 and TRBJ2-1; TRBD2 aligns across 11 bases. CDR1 is DFQATT and CDR2 is SNEGSKA in the germline V gene (reference sequence). J lost 6 bases, V lost 6 bases, and 7 bases had no gene match. The length of the CDR3 is 14 residues. Written as DNA, the CDR3 is TGCAGTGCAATTAGCGGGGGGGCCTTCAATGAGCAGTTCTTC. Protein sequence: CSAISGGAFNEQFF.

The chain recombines TRBV6-5 with TRBJ2-3; weak D call: TRBD2 (5 bases). V lost 7 bases to trimming and J lost 4 bases, with 15 bases between them. The CDR3 runs to 14 residues. Germline V lookup: CDR1 MNHEY, CDR2 SVGAGI. The DNA of the CDR3 is TGTGCCAGCAAGTCCGATCTAGCTTCAGATACGCAGTATTTT. Translating gives CASKSDLASDTQYF.

This rearrangement joins TRBV7-2 to TRBJ2-5, with unresolved D. Germline V gene lookup returns CDR1 SGHTA and CDR2 FQGNSA. The V end was cut by 5 bases, the J end by 5 bases, with 12 bases between. This CDR3 contains 13 residues. The chain's CDR3 is CASSPSSLETQYF. CDR3 nucleotide sequence: TGTGCCAGCAGCCCATCTAGTCTCGAGACCCAGTACTTC.

The chain links TRBV28 to TRBJ2-3, with 11 bases that match TRBD2. V trimming: 6 bases; J trimming: 7 bases; junction bases outside the gene matches: 6. Germline-derived CDR1 and CDR2 are MDHEN and SYDVKM. The CDR3 sequence is 14 residues long. The CDR3 here is CASRLAGGPNTQYF. As DNA, the CDR3 is TGTGCCAGCAGGTTAGCGGGGGGGCCTAATACGCAGTATTTT.

The chain has TRBV28 and TRBJ2-7; tentatively, D is TRBD1 or TRBD2 (5 bases each). The V gene lost 10 bases and the J gene lost 1 base, with 14 bases spanning the gap. In germline, CDR1 is MDHEN, CDR2 SYDVKM. The CDR3 length is 13 residues. DNA of the CDR3: TGTGCCACCATTGGGGACGGATCCTACGAGCAGTACGTC. Residues: CATIGDGSYEQYV.

The CDR3 sequence is CASSIRGEQYF. For the CDR3, the DNA is TGTGCCAGTAGTATACGGGGCGAGCAGTACTTC. This sequence joins TRBV19 and TRBJ2-7; D may be TRBD2 (5 bases). This CDR3 contains 11 residues. CDR1 and CDR2 from the germline V gene are LNHDA and SQIVND (reference sequence). With 2 bases removed from V and 6 bases from J, the gap between germline ends came to 5 bases.

This clonotype came up a few times. The V and J genes are TRBV3-1 and TRBJ1-5; D not resolved. The CDR3 consists of 16 residues. Germline CDR1 reads LGHDT; CDR2 reads YNNKEL (reference sequence). Trimming removed 1 base at V and 0 bases at J, with 10 bases between. The CDR3 reads CASSQAGSHSNQPQHF. As DNA, the CDR3 is TGTGCCAGCAGCCAAGCGGGCAGCCATAGCAATCAGCCCCAGCATTTT. Filled out from reference TRBV3-1 and TRBJ1-5, the complete variable domain reads DTAVSQTPKYLVTQMGNDKSIKCEQNLGHDTMYWYKQDSKKFLKIMFSYNNKELIINETVPNRFSPKSPDKAHLNLHINSLELGDSAVYFCASSQAGSHSNQPQHFGDGTRLSIL.